A selection of T cell receptor beta chains follows, all from one sample in a study of blood T cells in healthy people across ages. TCRdb processed the 5' RACE reads anew with MiXCR; each CDR3 protein has one entry. The data contain approximately 820,000 distinct CDR3 sequences, around 45% of them singletons. Sequenced input: blood. The receptors here all came from a man aged 55 to 69 in good health. Each CDR3 is given with its conserved first and last residue. The D gene is left open where the match is weak. The size entry is marked missing in some rows and otherwise reads once, few, many or a size class.

>TRBJ2-6|NA|TRBV6-1|NA
CASLKAHSGANVLTF
TGTGCCAGCCTTAAAGCCCACTCTGGGGCCAACGTCCTGACTTTC
>TRBJ2-4|NA|TRBV27|NA
CASIEGVTKNIQYF
TGTGCCAGCATTGAGGGAGTGACCAAAAACATTCAGTACTTC
>TRBJ2-7|NA|TRBV5-5|NA
CASSARLSYEQYF
TGTGCCAGCAGCGCTCGTCTCAGCTACGAGCAGTACTTC
>TRBJ2-7|few|TRBV5-1|TRBD1
CASSPPWDRGGYEQYF
TGCGCCAGCAGCCCTCCCTGGGACAGGGGCGGCTACGAGCAGTACTTC
>TRBJ2-7|NA|TRBV5-6|NA
CASSGYREYEQYF
TGTGCCAGCAGCGGATACAGGGAGTACGAGCAGTACTTC
>TRBJ1-6|NA|TRBV25-1|NA
CASQGGGWDSPLHF
TGTGCCAGCCAGGGCGGGGGGTGGGATTCACCCCTCCACTTT
>TRBJ1-1|NA|TRBV20-1|NA
CSARAEAVNTEAFF
TGCAGTGCTAGAGCGGAAGCTGTGAACACTGAAGCTTTCTTT
>TRBJ2-6|few|TRBV5-1|TRBD1
CASSSQNTGVGANVLTF
TGCGCCAGCAGCTCCCAAAATACAGGGGTAGGAGCCAACGTCCTGACTTTC
>TRBJ1-2|NA|TRBV25-1|NA
CASSESFSGRYGYTF
TGTGCCAGCAGTGAATCTTTTTCAGGCCGCTATGGCTACACCTTC
>TRBJ1-2|few|TRBV20-1|NA
CSARQRDYGYTF
TGCAGTGCCCGACAACGCGACTATGGCTACACCTTC
>TRBJ2-5|few|TRBV9|TRBD1
CASSGQQGKQETQYF
TGTGCCAGCAGCGGGCAACAGGGGAAGCAAGAGACCCAGTACTTC
>TRBJ2-3|few|TRBV7-6|TRBD2
CASSLFSGSSDTQYF
TGTGCCAGCAGCTTATTTAGCGGGAGCTCGGATACGCAGTATTTT
>TRBJ1-2|few|TRBV10-3|NA
CAISEGSEEARPNYGYTF
TGTGCCATCAGTGAGGGGAGTGAGGAGGCCCGACCTAACTATGGCTACACCTTC
>TRBJ2-1|NA|TRBV20-1|NA
CSARRDTEGSEQFF
TGCAGTGCTAGAAGGGACACCGAGGGTAGTGAGCAGTTCTTC
>TRBJ2-3|NA|TRBV5-1|NA
CASSPAPGAEDTQYF
TGCGCCAGCAGCCCGGCCCCGGGGGCGGAAGATACGCAGTATTTT
>TRBJ1-5|NA|TRBV2|NA
CASSEDSNSNQPQHF
TGTGCCAGCAGTGAGGACAGCAATAGCAATCAGCCCCAGCATTTT
>TRBJ1-4|NA|TRBV6-2/TRBV6-3|NA
CASSYSTLYRTKEKLFF
TGTGCCAGCAGTTACTCGACCCTCTATCGGACCAAAGAAAAACTGTTTTTT
>TRBJ1-1|NA|TRBV6-6|TRBD1
CASSEQGVKAFF
TGTGCCAGCAGCGAACAGGGGGTAAAGGCTTTCTTT
>TRBJ1-2|NA|TRBV6-1|NA
CASSEAQLYGYTF
TGTGCCAGCAGTGAAGCACAGCTCTATGGCTACACCTTC
>TRBJ2-1|NA|TRBV24-1|TRBD1
CATSDSPRTGLYNEQFF
TGTGCCACCAGTGATTCCCCAAGGACAGGATTATACAATGAGCAGTTCTTC
>TRBJ2-7|few|TRBV7-2|TRBD2
CASRQLAGGTSYEQYF
TGTGCCAGCAGACAACTAGCGGGGGGAACCTCCTACGAGCAGTACTTC
>TRBJ2-5|NA|TRBV5-8|TRBD2
CASSAGVAGSQETQYF
TGTGCCAGCAGCGCGGGAGTAGCGGGGTCTCAAGAGACCCAGTACTTC
>TRBJ2-2|few|TRBV12-3/TRBV12-4|NA
CASRTASNTGELFF
TGTGCCAGCAGGACAGCCTCGAACACCGGGGAGCTGTTTTTT
>TRBJ2-7|NA|TRBV7-2|TRBD2
CASSSSYTAGGLYEQYF
TGTGCCAGCAGCTCGTCCTACACGGCGGGGGGGCTCTACGAGCAGTACTTC
>TRBJ1-2|few|TRBV7-2|NA
CASSPPGRSTLYGYTF
TGTGCCAGCAGCCCCCCGGGGAGGAGCACCCTCTATGGCTACACCTTC
>TRBJ2-7|NA|TRBV28|TRBD1
CASSPPLPGTGAYEQYF
TGTGCCAGCAGTCCTCCTCTACCCGGGACAGGGGCGTACGAGCAGTACTTC
>TRBJ2-7|few|TRBV7-9|NA
CASSPPGMKGIEQYF
TGTGCCAGCAGCCCACCCGGAATGAAGGGGATCGAGCAGTACTTC
>TRBJ2-7|NA|TRBV6-1|NA
CASSEVRVSYNEQYF
TGTGCCAGCAGTGAAGTAAGGGTTTCCTACAATGAGCAGTACTTC
>TRBJ2-3|NA|TRBV20-1|TRBD1
CSALPGQGEGTDTQYF
TGCAGTGCTCTGCCGGGACAGGGAGAGGGGACAGATACGCAGTATTTT
>TRBJ2-3|few|TRBV11-3|TRBD2
CASSVRGGPNTQYF
TGTGCCAGCAGCGTTCGCGGGGGGCCGAATACGCAGTATTTT
>TRBJ1-6|many|TRBV5-1|TRBD1
CASSRTGVYSPLHF
TGCGCCAGCAGCCGGACAGGGGTCTACTCACCCCTCCACTTT
>TRBJ2-7|NA|TRBV9|TRBD2
CASSSPSGGAYNEQYF
TGTGCCAGCAGCTCCCCTAGCGGGGGGGCCTACAATGAGCAGTACTTC
>TRBJ2-5|NA|TRBV28|TRBD1
CASSLGQDQETQYF
TGTGCCAGCAGCTTGGGACAGGACCAAGAGACCCAGTACTTC
>TRBJ1-6|few|TRBV12-3/TRBV12-4|NA
CASSFRTVRDSPLHF
TGTGCCAGCAGTTTCCGGACAGTTAGGGATTCACCCCTCCACTTT
>TRBJ2-7|few|TRBV7-2|NA
CASSLTPGPQYF
TGTGCCAGCAGTCTTACTCCGGGACCCCAGTACTTC
>TRBJ1-2|NA|TRBV6-2/TRBV6-3|NA
CASTRYNGGYGYTF
TGTGCCAGCACCCGCTATAACGGTGGCTATGGCTACACCTTC
>TRBJ2-1|NA|TRBV6-5|NA
CASSPRGYLSYNEQFF
TGTGCCAGCAGTCCCCGGGGGTATTTGTCCTACAATGAGCAGTTCTTC
>TRBJ2-4|NA|TRBV28|NA
CASSLIGQGLAKNIQYF
TGTGCCAGCAGTTTAATAGGCCAGGGGCTAGCCAAAAACATTCAGTACTTC
>TRBJ2-1|NA|TRBV3-1|NA
CASSQEMGGAHNEQFF
TGTGCCAGCAGCCAAGAGATGGGGGGGGCCCACAATGAGCAGTTCTTC
>TRBJ2-5|NA|TRBV13|NA
CASSLGLGLGETQYF
TGTGCCAGCAGCTTAGGGCTAGGCCTGGGGGAGACCCAGTACTTC
>TRBJ1-6|many|TRBV6-5|NA
CASSLDSLYNSPLHF
TGTGCCAGCAGTTTGGACAGCCTCTATAATTCACCCCTCCACTTT
>TRBJ2-7|few|TRBV7-9|NA
CASSLGAGNEQYF
TGTGCCAGCAGCTTAGGGGCGGGTAACGAGCAGTACTTC
>TRBJ2-7|NA|TRBV5-5|NA
CASSSDRNSYEQYF
TGTGCCAGCAGCTCGGACAGAAACTCCTACGAGCAGTACTTC
>TRBJ1-4|NA|TRBV12-3/TRBV12-4|NA
CASKRVANEKLFF
TGTGCCAGCAAAAGGGTTGCTAATGAAAAACTGTTTTTT
>TRBJ2-3|few|TRBV12-3/TRBV12-4|NA
CASSIPEGLAKYTDTQYF
TGTGCCAGCAGCATCCCCGAGGGGCTAGCGAAATACACAGATACGCAGTATTTT
>TRBJ2-7|NA|TRBV6-1|TRBD1
CASSEASRQGLGEQYF
TGTGCCAGCAGTGAAGCGTCGAGACAGGGATTGGGCGAGCAGTACTTC
>TRBJ2-7|NA|TRBV5-1|NA
CASSPSNLYEQYF
TGCGCCAGCAGCCCCAGTAACCTCTACGAGCAGTACTTC
>TRBJ2-3|NA|TRBV9|NA
CASSPGTVSTDTQYF
TGTGCCAGCAGCCCTGGCACGGTAAGCACAGATACGCAGTATTTT
>TRBJ1-5|NA|TRBV20-1|NA
CSATSPGSSSNQPQHF
TGCAGTGCCACTTCGCCAGGGAGTTCTAGCAATCAGCCCCAGCATTTT